This entry lists 9 T cell receptor beta chains sequenced from one sample in a study of blood T cell repertoires in COVID-19. Only in-frame clones appear in the TCRdb table, and some are missing; sequencing was by immunoSEQ multiplex PCR. The profile shows about 260,000 clones, about 90% of them singletons. The specimen was peripheral blood. The receptors originated from a woman aged 40 to 49 who had recovered from COVID-19.

The CDR3 loop reads CAWSVLGQGGGYTF. Here the CDR3 DNA reads TGTGCCTGGAGTGTTCTGGGACAGGGTGGAGGGTACACCTTC. This sequence joins TRBV30 and TRBJ1-2; 9 bases are a match to TRBD1. The ends lost 0 bases at V and 11 bases at J; junction bases unmatched: 10. CDR1 and CDR2 from the germline V gene are GTSNPN and SVGIG (reference sequence). The CDR3 is 14 residues long.

The chain combines TRBV30 with TRBJ2-3; D remains ambiguous. Trimming cost V 1 base and J 6 bases, with 17 bases left between them. The germline gives CDR1 GTSNPN, CDR2 SVGIG (reference sequence). This CDR3 spans 15 amino acids. CDR3 protein: CAWSAIQAGRDTQYF. CDR3 sequence (DNA): TGTGCCTGGAGTGCAATCCAGGCAGGAAGGGATACGCAGTATTTT.

This clone was seen only once. The chain recombines TRBV27 with TRBJ2-2, with 7 bases that match TRBD2. The germline gives CDR1 MNHEY, CDR2 SMNVEV (reference sequence). There are 15 residues in the CDR3. Trimming took 3 bases from V and 2 from J; bases not matched to a gene: 3. The CDR3 spells CASSFGGGNTGELFF. The CDR3 nucleotides read TGTGCCAGCAGTTTTGGGGGGGGTAACACCGGGGAGCTGTTTTTT.

The chain is built from TRBV7-2 and TRBJ2-1, with a weak D call TRBD2 (7 bases). V lost 0 bases, J lost 6 bases, and 15 bases lay in between. Germline assignment: CDR1 SGHTA and CDR2 FQGNSA. The CDR3 has 16 residues. The CDR3 DNA reads as TGTGCCAGCAGCTTAGCTTACCGGGGGGCGGGCAATGAGCAGTTCTTC. Protein: CASSLAYRGAGNEQFF.

This clone appeared once. The gene calls are TRBV2 and TRBJ2-1; 10 nucleotides line up with TRBD2. The V segment lost 4 bases and the J segment 0 bases; nucleotides outside the gene matches: 24. From germline, CDR1 is SNHLY and CDR2 FYNNEI. This CDR3 is 23 amino acids long. In DNA form, the CDR3 reads TGTGCCAGCAGTGCTGTCGCTAGCGGGGGACGTGGGTCACTTCCAAGCTCCTACAATGAGCAGTTCTTC. Its translation: CASSAVASGGRGSLPSSYNEQFF.

This chain links TRBV5-1 with TRBJ2-7; D ambiguous. The CDR3 sequence is 13 residues long. Trimming stripped 3 bases from V and 4 bases from J, with 11 bases between. Germline CDR1 is SGHRS and CDR2 is YFSETQ. CDR3 amino acids: CASSSSTGYEQYF. The CDR3 DNA reads TGCGCCAGCAGCTCGTCTACTGGTTACGAGCAGTACTTC. The entire variable domain, with the rest obtained from reference TRBV5-1 and TRBJ2-7, is as follows: KAGVTQTPRYLIKTRGQQVTLSCSPISGHRSVSWYQQTPGQGLQFLFEYFSETQRNKGNFPGRFSGRQFSNSRSEMNVSTLELGDSALYLCASSSSTGYEQYFGPGTRLTVT.

The chain joins TRBV6-1 to TRBJ1-1; D is unclear. V gave up 3 bases and J gave up 1 base, with 12 bases separating them. The CDR3 runs 15 residues. The germline V gene encodes CDR1 MNHNS and CDR2 SASEGT. The CDR3 DNA follows: TGTGCCAGCAGTGAGGGGATAGCGTGGAACACTGAAGCTTTCTTT. Translating it yields CASSEGIAWNTEAFF.

The V call is TRBV2, the J call TRBJ1-6; tentative D call: TRBD1 (5 bases). V dropped 6 bases and J dropped 11 bases, with 20 bases sitting between them. Germline CDR1 SNHLY, CDR2 FYNNEI. The CDR3 length is 15 residues. This CDR3 reads CASRDDPGDVPPLHF. CDR3 DNA: TGTGCCAGCAGGGACGATCCGGGGGACGTTCCACCCCTCCACTTT.

This rearrangement joins TRBV10-2 to TRBJ2-2; D is unresolved. This CDR3 region has 12 residues. Trimming took off 8 bases at V and 4 bases at J, with 8 bases between the two ends. Germline V gene data show CDR1 as WSHSY and CDR2 as SAAADI. CDR3 in DNA: TGCGCCAGCCGGCCAGGCACCGGGGAGCTGTTTTTT. It specifies CASRPGTGELFF.